A single sample gave rise to the 32 T cell receptor beta chains below, sequenced in a study of cytomegalovirus exposure and HLA in healthy donors. The PCR ran on 60 Vbeta and 13 Jbeta primers. Measured with immunoSEQ multiplex PCR; TCRdb has only the in-frame clones, and not every one. The data contain fewer than 300,000 clones, 86% of them singletons. Sequences were obtained from PBMCs. These receptors all come from a man aged 40-49 years in good health and CMV-seropositive.

This clone showed up just a few times. The V call is TRBV6-5, the J call TRBJ1-1; TRBD1 is a possible D gene (5 bases). Germline CDR1 and CDR2: MNHEY and SVGAGI. V lost 6 bases and J 2 bases, leaving 13 bases between the germline ends. The length of the CDR3 is 14 residues. The CDR3 region is CASRTPRANTEAFF. CDR3 DNA sequence: TGTGCCAGCAGAACCCCCAGGGCCAACACTGAAGCTTTCTTT.

J is TRBJ2-5 and V is TRBV19; 12 nucleotides line up with TRBD1. With the DNA end fitting TRBJ2-7 better, the J assignment may be wrong. The germline CDR1 and CDR2 sequences are LNHDA and SQIVND (reference sequence). The length of the CDR3 is 17 residues. The CDR3 region has the DNA TGTGCCAGTAGTATGGGACAGGGGGCTTTTACCTCCTACGAGCAGTACTTC. This encodes CASSMGQGAFTSYEQYF.

This chain links TRBV9 with TRBJ1-1; 10 nucleotides agree with TRBD1. The CDR3 totals 15 residues. The V segment lost 3 bases and the J segment 3 bases; nucleotides outside the gene matches: 5. Germline-derived CDR1 and CDR2 are SGDLS and YYNGEE. CDR3 residues: CASSGQGAEHTEAFF. The CDR3 DNA sequence: TGTGCCAGCAGCGGACAGGGGGCTGAGCACACTGAAGCTTTCTTT.

The CDR3 coding sequence is TGTGCCAGCAGCACGGGACAGAGGGGAAACACCATATATTTT. It codes for CASSTGQRGNTIYF. The V and J genes are TRBV7-6 and TRBJ1-3, with 7 nucleotides matching TRBD1. The junction had 5 bases not matched to a gene; V was cut back by 5 bases and J by 4 bases. Germline V gives CDR1 SGHVS, CDR2 FNYEAQ. This CDR3 is 14 amino acids long.

The V gene is TRBV28, the J gene TRBJ1-5; perhaps TRBD1 as D (5 bases). The CDR3 runs 15 residues. The ends were cut back, 5 bases at V and 4 bases at J, with 15 bases in the middle. Germline V CDR1 and CDR2: MDHEN, SYDVKM. The CDR3 here is CASSRPGQGNQPQHF. CDR3 DNA: TGTGCCAGCAGTCGACCAGGCCAGGGTAATCAGCCCCAGCATTTT.

This chain joins TRBV25-1 and TRBJ2-1; D is uncertain. The V and J ends lost 1 base and 0 bases respectively, with 10 bases between them. This CDR3 region has 16 residues. Germline V lookup: CDR1 MGHDK, CDR2 SYGVNS. The DNA for the CDR3 is TGTGCCAGCAGTGAATCCATCCAGGTCTCCTACAATGAGCAGTTCTTC. Protein sequence: CASSESIQVSYNEQFF.

Ten or more counts support this clone. The chain uses TRBV5-6 and TRBJ1-1; D is unclear. Trimming cost V 0 bases and J 6 bases, with 6 bases left between them. The CDR3 runs to 12 residues. Germline V gene sequence: CDR1 SGHDT, CDR2 YYEEEE. CDR3 in amino acids: CASSLGGPEAFF. The CDR3 DNA follows: TGTGCCAGCAGCTTGGGAGGCCCTGAAGCTTTCTTT.

V and J are TRBV25-1 and TRBJ1-1, with 7 nucleotides matching TRBD1. This CDR3 is 12 amino acids long. Trimming removed 6 bases from V and 7 bases from J; junction bases left unmatched: 5. Germline-derived CDR1 and CDR2 are MGHDK and SYGVNS. The CDR3 DNA follows: TGTGCCAGCAGCCCCGGGGACAGTGAAGCTTTCTTT. As protein: CASSPGDSEAFF. Full variable domain (remainder filled in from reference TRBV25-1 and TRBJ1-1): EADIYQTPRYLVIGTGKKITLECSQTMGHDKMYWYQQDPGMELHLIHYSYGVNSTEKGDLSSESTVSRIRTEHFPLTLESARPSHTSQYLCASSPGDSEAFFGQGTRLTVV.

This chain joins TRBV19 and TRBJ2-7, with D possibly being TRBD2 (5 bases). V was trimmed by 3 bases and J by 5 bases, leaving 11 bases between them. This CDR3 comprises 13 residues. Germline loops: CDR1 LNHDA, CDR2 SQIVND (reference sequence). The CDR3 region is CASSMGARDEQYF. CDR3 sequence (DNA): TGTGCCAGTAGTATGGGAGCGAGAGACGAGCAGTACTTC.

The chain combines TRBV6-6 with TRBJ2-7; 7 bases map to TRBD1. J gave up 3 bases and V 6 bases, and 5 bases lay outside the gene matches. The CDR3 totals 13 residues. Per germline, CDR1 MNHNY and CDR2 SVGAGI (reference sequence). The CDR3 region has the DNA TGTGCCAGCAGCCGCCGGGACAGCTACGAGCAGTACTTC. It encodes CASSRRDSYEQYF.

The chain recombines TRBV10-3 with TRBJ2-7; 7 nucleotides match TRBD1. Germline trimming cut 6 bases from V and 2 bases from J; bases unmatched to any gene: 13. The CDR3 loop spans 16 amino acids. Germline V CDR1 and CDR2: ENHRY, SYGVKD. The CDR3 DNA reads as TGTGCCATCAGCCGCACGATTCGGGACAGTACCTACGAGCAGTACTTC. Its translation: CAISRTIRDSTYEQYF.

The sample holds one count of this clone. The gene calls are TRBV28 and TRBJ1-1, with unresolved D. Germline CDR1 is MDHEN and CDR2 is SYDVKM. The CDR3 runs to 13 residues. V was pared by 5 bases and J by 5 bases, with 12 bases between. CDR3 in DNA: TGTGCCAGCAGTCCTCAACTCAGGACTGAAGCTTTCTTT. Translation: CASSPQLRTEAFF.

This chain joins TRBV27 and TRBJ1-1; 8 bases align to TRBD1. The germline V gene has CDR1 MNHEY and CDR2 SMNVEV (reference sequence). This CDR3 has 14 amino acids. J lost 0 bases, V lost 3 bases, and 0 bases had no gene match. CDR3 DNA: TGTGCCAGCAGTTTGGACAGGGTGAACACTGAAGCTTTCTTT. Translated, it gives CASSLDRVNTEAFF.

The rearrangement links TRBV15 to TRBJ2-7; unclear D gene. Trimming removed 0 bases from V and 0 bases from J, with 6 bases in between. Germline assignment: CDR1 LNHNV and CDR2 YYDKDF (reference sequence). The CDR3 is 14 residues long. CDR3 bases: TGTGCCACCAGCAGAGAGGCCTCCTCCTACGAGCAGTACTTC. Translating it yields CATSREASSYEQYF.

This clone came up once. The CDR3 coding sequence is TGTGCCAGCAGTCCCTGGGAGACTGAAGCTTTCTTT. Translation: CASSPWETEAFF. V is TRBV6-5 and J is TRBJ1-1; no clear D. V was cut by 5 bases and J by 5 bases, with 9 bases left in between. This CDR3 contains 12 residues. Germline values: CDR1 MNHEY, CDR2 SVGAGI.

This chain connects TRBV5-1 to TRBJ2-5, with 7 bases matching TRBD1. The trim removed 0 bases at V and 1 base at J, leaving 3 bases unmatched. CDR1 and CDR2 from the germline V gene are SGHRS and YFSETQ. CDR3 length: 15 amino acids. The CDR3 sequence is CASSLGQGSQETQYF. The CDR3 bases are TGCGCCAGCAGCTTGGGACAGGGCAGCCAAGAGACCCAGTACTTC.

With regard to this clone: Additional DNA sequences in this sample encode the identical CDR3. This chain connects TRBV5-1 to TRBJ2-7; D is unclear. Looked up from germline, CDR1 is SGHRS and CDR2 is YFSETQ. V shed 0 bases and J shed 0 bases, with 4 bases lying between them. The CDR3 length is 13 residues. The CDR3 DNA reads as TGCGCCAGCAGCTTGGGCGCCTCCTACGAGCAGTACTTC. It is translated as CASSLGASYEQYF.

This sequence joins TRBV19 and TRBJ1-1; 9 nucleotides agree with TRBD1. Germline values: CDR1 LNHDA, CDR2 SQIVND (reference sequence). The CDR3 has 14 residues. V gave up 4 bases and J gave up 3 bases; unmatched junction bases: 3. The CDR3 DNA follows: TGTGCCAGTAGTAGGGACAGGGAGGACACTGAAGCTTTCTTT. This translates into CASSRDREDTEAFF.

V gene TRBV29-1 combines with J gene TRBJ2-7, with TRBD1 identical over 11 bases. The J segment lost 2 bases and the V segment lost 4 bases, leaving 7 bases of the junction unmatched. In germline, CDR1 is SQVTM, CDR2 ANQGSEA. This CDR3 spans 15 amino acids. CDR3 region: CSVVGTGGLPYEQYF. CDR3 nucleotide sequence: TGCAGCGTTGTGGGGACAGGGGGTCTTCCCTACGAGCAGTACTTC.

This chain uses TRBV11-1 with TRBJ2-3, with no clear D. The V gene's germline CDR1 is SGHAT and CDR2 FQDESV (reference sequence). This CDR3 contains 13 residues. Trimming took 2 bases from V and 8 from J, leaving 11 bases between them. Here the CDR3 reads CASSLTVTSTQYF. For the CDR3, the DNA is TGTGCCAGCAGCTTAACAGTAACAAGTACGCAGTATTTT.

The chain employs TRBV19 and TRBJ1-1, with D maybe TRBD1 (5 bases). V was cut by 6 bases and J by 5 bases, with 13 bases left in between. The CDR3 is made up of 13 amino acids. Germline V lookup: CDR1 LNHDA, CDR2 SQIVND (reference sequence). In DNA, the CDR3 is TGTGCCAGTAGCCTGGAAGGGGTAACTGAAGCTTTCTTT. This translates into CASSLEGVTEAFF.

The V and J genes are TRBV11-3 and TRBJ2-5; 13 bases match TRBD2. V lost 3 bases to trimming and J lost 5 bases; unmatched junction nucleotides: 9. This CDR3 has 17 residues. Per germline, CDR1 SGHNT and CDR2 YENEEA. The CDR3 DNA sequence: TGTGCCAGCAGCTTCAGGACTAGCGGGAGAACCAAGGAGACCCAGTACTTC. It specifies CASSFRTSGRTKETQYF.

The chain has TRBV28 and TRBJ1-1; possibly TRBD1 for D (6 bases). Trimming stripped 4 bases from V and 2 bases from J, with 17 bases between. This CDR3 comprises 16 residues. Germline CDR1 and CDR2: MDHEN and SYDVKM. CDR3 coding DNA: TGTGCCAGCAGTTCCTTTCACAGGGCGACAAACACTGAAGCTTTCTTT. Amino acid sequence: CASSSFHRATNTEAFF.

V gene TRBV5-4 combines with J gene TRBJ1-1; no reliable D call. V was pared by 5 bases and J by 0 bases, with 17 bases between. Germline V gives CDR1 SGHNT, CDR2 YYREEE (reference sequence). CDR3 length: 16 residues. Here the CDR3 reads CASSPTTLGVNTEAFF. In DNA form, the CDR3 reads TGTGCCAGCAGTCCTACAACTCTAGGCGTGAACACTGAAGCTTTCTTT.

The chain has TRBV6-1 and TRBJ2-7, with D perhaps TRBD1 (6 bases). Germline lookup yields CDR1 MNHNS and CDR2 SASEGT. V was cut by 3 bases and J by 0 bases, with 15 bases left in between. This CDR3 has 16 amino acids. This chain's CDR3 is CASSDLRQENSYEQYF. In nucleotides, the CDR3 is TGTGCCAGCAGTGACCTACGACAGGAAAACTCCTACGAGCAGTACTTC.

The chain links TRBV29-1 to TRBJ2-2; possibly TRBD1 for D (6 bases). V was clipped by 6 bases and J by 16 bases, with 21 bases between them. Per the germline V gene, CDR1 is SQVTM and CDR2 is ANQGSEA. The CDR3 totals 12 residues. The CDR3 loop reads CSVTRDTPAEFF. The CDR3 DNA sequence: TGCAGCGTCACGAGGGACACCCCGGCGGAGTTTTTT.

The CDR3: CASSRQGIETQYF. The CDR3 bases are TGTGCCAGCAGCCGACAGGGGATAGAGACCCAGTACTTC. The rearrangement uses TRBV7-9 and TRBJ2-5; 8 positions match TRBD1. V was pared by 5 bases and J by 4 bases, with 3 bases of the junction left unmatched. This CDR3 has 13 residues. Germline V gene sequence: CDR1 SEHNR, CDR2 FQNEAQ (reference sequence). Together with reference TRBV7-9 and TRBJ2-5, the CDR3 gives the full variable domain: DTGVSQNPRHKITKRGQNVTFRCDPISEHNRLYWYRQTLGQGPEFLTYFQNEAQLEKSRLLSDRFSAERPKGSFSTLEIQRTEQGDSAMYLCASSRQGIETQYFGPGTRLLVL.

The CDR3 loop is CASSLTGEGNTEAFF. In DNA, the CDR3 is TGTGCCAGCAGCTTGACGGGAGAGGGGAACACTGAAGCTTTCTTT. The chain uses TRBV7-9 and TRBJ1-1; D is unresolved. V dropped 3 bases and J dropped 1 base, with 12 bases sitting between them. CDR3 length: 15 residues. Germline V CDR1 and CDR2: SEHNR, FQNEAQ (reference sequence).

The chain joins TRBV6-1 to TRBJ1-4; no firm D call. The CDR3 runs to 13 residues. From germline, CDR1 is MNHNS and CDR2 SASEGT. Trimming removed 4 bases from V and 10 bases from J, with 13 bases in between. Here the CDR3 reads CASSGEFAGKLFF. The DNA of the CDR3 is TGTGCCAGCAGTGGAGAATTTGCGGGAAAACTGTTTTTT.

The gene calls are TRBV5-1 and TRBJ2-5, with 9 nucleotides matching TRBD2. With V trimmed by 4 bases and J by 5 bases, 12 bases remained unmatched. In germline, CDR1 is SGHRS, CDR2 YFSETQ. This CDR3 region has 16 residues. CDR3 coding DNA: TGCGCCAGCAGCCTAACCGTAGCGGGAGCCCAGGAGACCCAGTACTTC. Amino acids: CASSLTVAGAQETQYF.

The CDR3 DNA reads TGTGCCAGCAGTTTCCAGGGTAACTATGGCTACACCTTC. As protein: CASSFQGNYGYTF. The rearrangement links TRBV28 to TRBJ1-2; D is perhaps TRBD1 (5 bases). V shed 3 bases and J shed 1 base, with 6 bases lying between them. The CDR3 is 13 amino acids. CDR1 is MDHEN, CDR2 SYDVKM, per germline.

As concerns this clone: The same CDR3 can be traced to other DNA sequences in this sample. The chain links TRBV7-9 to TRBJ2-5; 10 nucleotides line up with TRBD2. V trimming: 2 bases; J trimming: 5 bases; junction bases outside the gene matches: 5. The length of the CDR3 is 15 residues. Germline V CDR1 and CDR2: SEHNR, FQNEAQ (reference sequence). This chain's CDR3 is CASSLLAGVEETQYF. The CDR3 nucleotides are TGTGCCAGCAGCTTACTAGCGGGAGTTGAGGAGACCCAGTACTTC.